This T cell receptor beta chain was retrieved from a study of T cell responses to AZD1222 COVID-19 vaccine. Study conclusions and caveats: In all cases, repertoires were sampled only after the peak T cell response. Targeting of unmutated variant regions was reportedly seen in nearly half of spike-specific TCRs. Donors were mostly white British, more females; clonal diversity possibly underestimated. The study found Spike-specific TCR breadth and depth rose after two AZD1222 doses.

Between the trimmed V and J ends, which lost 5 bases and 4 bases, there was a span of 5 bases. The length of the CDR3 is 12 residues. Germline loops: CDR1 SGHTA, CDR2 FQGTGA. TCRdb keeps only in-frame clones here, not all; method: immunoSEQ multiplex PCR. The table shows over 95,000 clones, with more than 85% occurring only once. Points on this clone: Its antigen is not identified.

The specimen was peripheral blood, collected on day 0 of AZD1222 vaccination. The V gene is TRBV7-3, the J gene TRBJ2-2; D gene uncertain. This receptor was identified in an adult in good health. This CDR3 is CASSPPTGELFF. The CDR3 DNA sequence: TGTGCCAGCAGCCCACCCACCGGGGAGCTGTTTTTT.